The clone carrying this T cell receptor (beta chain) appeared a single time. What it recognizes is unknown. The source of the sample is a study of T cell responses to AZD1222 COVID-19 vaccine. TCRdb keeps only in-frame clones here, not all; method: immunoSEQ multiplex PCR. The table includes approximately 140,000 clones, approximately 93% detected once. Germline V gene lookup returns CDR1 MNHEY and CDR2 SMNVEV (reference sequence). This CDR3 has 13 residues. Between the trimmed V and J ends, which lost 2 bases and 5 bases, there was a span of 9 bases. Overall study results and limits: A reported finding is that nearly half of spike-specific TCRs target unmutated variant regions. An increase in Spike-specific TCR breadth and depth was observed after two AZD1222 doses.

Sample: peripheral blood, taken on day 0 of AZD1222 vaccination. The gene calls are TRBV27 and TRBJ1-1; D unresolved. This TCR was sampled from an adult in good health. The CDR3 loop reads CASSLGIGTEAFF. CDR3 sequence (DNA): TGTGCCAGCAGTTTAGGCATCGGGACTGAAGCTTTCTTT.